This T cell receptor beta chain emerged from a study of early T cells in non-severe SARS-CoV-2 infection. Study-level background: Chains stayed unpaired after sequencing of bulk RNA from unsorted whole blood.

Unique molecular identifiers were added to individual cDNA molecules. TCRdb processed the 5' RACE reads anew with MiXCR; each CDR3 protein has one entry. The repertoire includes 60,000 to 75,000 distinct CDR3 sequences, roughly 4.8% of them detected once, and around 3.4% sits in the top ten. The CDR3 extends over 15 amino acids. V shed 4 bases and J 6 bases; nucleotides not matched to a gene: 7. Germline assignment: CDR1 MNHEY and CDR2 SVGAGI. This clonotype occurred many times. The clonotype was recovered from an adult who was a healthcare worker with PCR-confirmed SARS-CoV-2 infection or an uninfected control (not recorded which). The donor label of this sample is uncertain. The V call is TRBV6-5, the J call TRBJ2-1, with TRBD1 matching 9 bases. Sequenced material: whole blood, taken at baseline. CDR3 residues: CASSWNRGLPNEQFF. The CDR3 DNA is TGTGCCAGCAGTTGGAACAGGGGGCTTCCCAATGAGCAGTTCTTC.